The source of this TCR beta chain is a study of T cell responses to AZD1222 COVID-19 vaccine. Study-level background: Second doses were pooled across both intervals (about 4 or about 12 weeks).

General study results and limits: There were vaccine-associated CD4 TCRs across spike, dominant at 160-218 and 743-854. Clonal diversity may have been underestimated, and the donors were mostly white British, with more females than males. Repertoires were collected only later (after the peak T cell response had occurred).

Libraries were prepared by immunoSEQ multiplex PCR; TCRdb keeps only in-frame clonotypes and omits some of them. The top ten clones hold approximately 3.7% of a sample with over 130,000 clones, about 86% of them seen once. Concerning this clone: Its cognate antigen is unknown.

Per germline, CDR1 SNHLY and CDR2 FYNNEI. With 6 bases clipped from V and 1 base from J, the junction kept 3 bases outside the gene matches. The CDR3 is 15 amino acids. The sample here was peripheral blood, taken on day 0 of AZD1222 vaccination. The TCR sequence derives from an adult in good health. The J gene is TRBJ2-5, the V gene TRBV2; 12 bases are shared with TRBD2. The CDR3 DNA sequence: TGTGCCAGCAGAGGGACTAGCGGGCCCCAAGAGACCCAGTACTTC. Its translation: CASRGTSGPQETQYF. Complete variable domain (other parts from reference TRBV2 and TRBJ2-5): EPEVTQTPSHQVTQMGQEVILRCVPISNHLYFYWYRQILGQKVEFLVSFYNNEISEKSEIFDDQFSVERPDGSNFTLKIRSTKLEDSAMYFCASRGTSGPQETQYFGPGTRLLVL.